Below, one T cell receptor (beta chain) is given with its context. Clones were sequenced by immunoSEQ multiplex PCR, and TCRdb holds only the in-frame ones, with some missing. The sample contains about 380,000 clones, more than 75% of which appear only once. This sample stems from a study of blood T cell repertoires in COVID-19. Study context: Sites across the United States, Italy and Spain contributed samples from acute and convalescent COVID-19.

With 2 bases removed from V and 7 bases from J, the gap between germline ends came to 17 bases. The CDR3 length is 16 residues. In germline, CDR1 is SNHLY, CDR2 FYNNEI. The participants were between roughly 18 and 90 years old and came from some 23 US areas. Assignments of participants to cohorts depended upon their own reported clinical history. Cohort 3 recovered donors had two negative PCRs, clearance, or symptom resolution. Material for sequencing was PBMCs or T cells enriched from blood (not recorded which). The chain carries TRBV2 and TRBJ1-4; D is possibly TRBD1 (5 bases). The TCR sequence derives from a woman under 30 who had recovered from COVID-19. The CDR3 bases are TGTGCCAGCAGTGAATCGTCCCCGTGGAGGGGTGAAAAACTGTTTTTT. It codes for CASSESSPWRGEKLFF.